This is a list of T cell receptor beta chains from one sample in a study of shared clonotypes between healthy human individuals. Repertoires were generated with immunoSEQ multiplex PCR, while TCRdb's copy carries only in-frame clones and drops some. The sample includes roughly 400,000 clones, around 96% of them seen just once. Sequencing was performed on memory CD8+ T cells sorted from blood. These receptors originate from a man aged 30-40 years in good health. Each CDR3 is given with its conserved first and last residue. The D gene is left open where the match is weak. A row's size may be missing; if present it is once, few, many or a size class.

j_call clone_size v_call d_call cdr3_nt cdr3_aa
TRBJ2-2 NA TRBV5-1 TRBD1 TGCGCCAGCAGTTTTCCCCGGGACAGGGCCGGGGAGCTGTTTTTT CASSFPRDRAGELFF
TRBJ2-1 NA TRBV5-1 NA TGCGCCAGCAGCTTGGCCAACCACTACAATGAGCAGTTCTTC CASSLANHYNEQFF
TRBJ2-7 NA TRBV11-2 TRBD2 TGTGCCAGCAGCTCCGGACTAGCGGGAGGGCGGGTCGAGCAGTACTTC CASSSGLAGGRVEQYF
TRBJ2-3 NA TRBV7-2 NA TGTGCCAGCAGCTTAGCTGTGGGGTTGACAGATACGCAGTATTTT CASSLAVGLTDTQYF
TRBJ2-7 once TRBV4-1 TRBD2 TGCGCCAGCAGCCAAACAAATCTAGCGGGAGGGCCGGAGTACTTC CASSQTNLAGGPEYF
TRBJ2-7 few TRBV10-3 TRBD1 TGTGCCATTCGGGGACAGTCCTACGAGCAGTACTTC CAIRGQSYEQYF
TRBJ1-5 NA TRBV6-5 NA TGTGCCAGCAGTTACTCAGGGAATAGCAATCAGCCCCAGCATTTT CASSYSGNSNQPQHF
TRBJ2-3 NA TRBV9 TRBD2 TGTGCCAGCTCCCCGGGGGGGTTAACAGATACGCAGTATTTT CASSPGGLTDTQYF
TRBJ1-5 NA TRBV18 NA TGTGCCAGCTCTGGGGGCAAAAATCAGCCCCAGCATTTT CASSGGKNQPQHF
TRBJ2-5 NA TRBV11-1 NA TGTGCCAGCAGCTTACCCGATTATAAAGAGACCCAGTACTTC CASSLPDYKETQYF